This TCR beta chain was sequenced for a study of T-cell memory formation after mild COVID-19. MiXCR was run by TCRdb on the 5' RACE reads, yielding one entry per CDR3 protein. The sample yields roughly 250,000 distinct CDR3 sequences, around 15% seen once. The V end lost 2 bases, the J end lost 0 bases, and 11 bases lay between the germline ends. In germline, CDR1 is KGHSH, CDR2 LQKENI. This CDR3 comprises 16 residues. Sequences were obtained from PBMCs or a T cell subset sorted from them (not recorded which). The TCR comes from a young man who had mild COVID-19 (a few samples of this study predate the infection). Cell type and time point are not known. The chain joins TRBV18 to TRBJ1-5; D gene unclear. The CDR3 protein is CASSPANGASNQPQHF. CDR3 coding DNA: TGTGCCAGCTCACCAGCAAACGGAGCTAGCAATCAGCCCCAGCATTTT.